This T cell receptor beta chain was retrieved from a study of graft-versus-host responses after intestinal transplantation. Looking at the study overall: Anti-thymocyte globulin induction was given to all recipients, followed by tacrolimus and steroids for roughly 3 years.

Study-level results: Allograft graft-versus-host to host-versus-graft clonal ratios ran high in patients with graft-donor T cell macrochimerism. The authors found GvH clones in recipient marrow, some appearing first in ileum or blood.

V shed 1 base, J shed 4 bases, and the junction held 17 bases outside the gene matches. The CDR3 runs 19 residues. CDR1 is SGHRS, CDR2 YFSETQ, per germline. Produced via immunoSEQ multiplex PCR; TCRdb's table is partial and in-frame only. The profile shows more than 100,000 clones, approximately 95% of them singletons. Remarks on this clone: What it binds is unknown.

Source: unstimulated CD8+ T cells sorted from spleen or lymph node cells, taken before intestinal transplant. V usage is TRBV5-1 and J usage is TRBJ1-2; 9 nucleotides match TRBD1. This TCR was recovered from a human donor who received an intestinal transplant. This chain's CDR3 is CASSLYQPGRQGEIYGYTF. The CDR3 nucleotides are TGCGCCAGCAGCTTGTACCAACCCGGGAGACAGGGGGAGATCTATGGCTACACCTTC. The full variable domain, in which reference TRBV5-1 and TRBJ1-2 provide the parts outside the CDR3, is KAGVTQTPRYLIKTRGQQVTLSCSPISGHRSVSWYQQTPGQGLQFLFEYFSETQRNKGNFPGRFSGRQFSNSRSEMNVSTLELGDSALYLCASSLYQPGRQGEIYGYTFGSGTRLTVV.